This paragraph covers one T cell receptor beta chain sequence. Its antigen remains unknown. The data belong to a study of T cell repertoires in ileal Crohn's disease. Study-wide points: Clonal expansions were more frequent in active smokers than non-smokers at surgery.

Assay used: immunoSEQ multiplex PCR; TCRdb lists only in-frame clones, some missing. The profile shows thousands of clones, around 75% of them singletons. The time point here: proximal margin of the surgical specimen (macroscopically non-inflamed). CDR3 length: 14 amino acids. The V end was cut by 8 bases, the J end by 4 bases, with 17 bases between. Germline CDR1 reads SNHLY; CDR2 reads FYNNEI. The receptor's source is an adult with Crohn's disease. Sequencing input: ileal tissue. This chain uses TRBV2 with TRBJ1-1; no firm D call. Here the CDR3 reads CASSPRRGSTEAFF. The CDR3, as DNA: TGTGCCAGCTCCCCGCGGCGGGGAAGCACTGAAGCTTTCTTT.